This entry lists 15 T cell receptor beta chains sequenced from one sample in a study of CD8+ T cells in alopecia areata. TCR sequencing used cDNA made by reverse transcription of extracted RNA. The table came from immunoSEQ multiplex PCR; TCRdb's copy has only in-frame clones and leaves some out. Altogether over 150,000 clones are present, around three fifths being singletons, with the ten largest covering about 5.3%. Sequencing input: CD8+ T cells sorted from blood. Every receptor here comes from a human donor in good health.

This chain connects TRBV25-1 to TRBJ1-1, with D possibly being TRBD1 (5 bases). Germline V lookup: CDR1 MGHDK, CDR2 SYGVNS. The CDR3 loop spans 11 amino acids. V shed 10 bases and J shed 3 bases, with 9 bases lying between them. CDR3 coding DNA: TGTGCCACCTGGGGGGACACTGAAGCTTTCTTT. This gives the protein CATWGDTEAFF.

CDR3 nucleotide sequence: TGTGCCAGCAGCTCCAGGGCTACGGGAAACACCATATATTTT. Residues: CASSSRATGNTIYF. The chain recombines TRBV13 with TRBJ1-3; TRBD1 might be the D (5 bases). Germline V gene data show CDR1 as PRHDT and CDR2 as FYEKMQ (reference sequence). The CDR3 length is 14 residues. V was cut by 4 bases and J by 4 bases, with 11 bases left in between.

The CDR3 bases are TGTGCCTGGAGTAACGGGGGCGTCTATGGCTACACCTTC. Protein: CAWSNGGVYGYTF. The rearrangement uses TRBV30 and TRBJ1-2, with a possible D match to TRBD1 (6 bases). Germline V gene lookup returns CDR1 GTSNPN and CDR2 SVGIG (reference sequence). The ends were cut back, 2 bases at V and 4 bases at J, with 11 bases in the middle. There are 13 residues in the CDR3.

This clone was counted between two and nine times. This chain links TRBV5-1 with TRBJ2-6; 9 bases map to TRBD1. V was clipped by 4 bases and J by 2 bases; unmatched bases: 7. CDR1 is SGHRS and CDR2 is YFSETQ in the germline V gene. This CDR3 is 17 amino acids long. This chain's CDR3 is CASSAKRDRAGANVLTF. The CDR3 bases are TGCGCCAGCAGCGCCAAACGGGACAGGGCTGGGGCCAACGTCCTGACTTTC.

This chain uses TRBV30 with TRBJ1-2, with D perhaps matching TRBD1 (6 bases). The germline V gene encodes CDR1 GTSNPN and CDR2 SVGIG (reference sequence). This CDR3 has 10 amino acids. The V end lost 5 bases, the J end lost 8 bases, and 9 bases lay between the germline ends. CDR3 DNA: TGTGCCTGGGGGCAGGGGGGCTACACCTTC. Translated, it gives CAWGQGGYTF.

The chain recombines TRBV27 with TRBJ2-7; the D gene is possibly TRBD2 (7 bases). With 6 bases removed from V and 5 bases from J, the gap between germline ends came to 14 bases. This CDR3 comprises 13 residues. Germline lookup yields CDR1 MNHEY and CDR2 SMNVEV (reference sequence). The chain's CDR3 is CASSSGGAHEQYF. The CDR3 DNA reads TGTGCCAGCAGCTCGGGGGGCGCCCACGAGCAGTACTTC.

The chain links TRBV4-1 to TRBJ2-1; 8 bases match TRBD1. Germline V gene sequence: CDR1 MGHRA, CDR2 YSYEKL. J gave up 8 bases and V 0 bases, and 3 bases lay outside the gene matches. This CDR3 has 14 residues. CDR3 amino acids: CASSQEQQGDEQFF. In DNA, the CDR3 is TGCGCCAGCAGCCAAGAGCAACAGGGGGATGAGCAGTTCTTC.

CDR3 nucleotides: TGTGCCAGCAGCTCCCTCCGGGGACCACCAGCTAACTATGGCTACACCTTC. Amino acids: CASSSLRGPPANYGYTF. The chain has TRBV5-6 and TRBJ1-2, with D possibly TRBD1 on 5 matching bases. The CDR3 has 17 amino acids. Between the trimmed V and J ends, which lost 3 bases and 0 bases, there was a span of 18 bases. Germline CDR1 SGHDT, CDR2 YYEEEE.

The chain combines TRBV9 with TRBJ1-2; D gene uncertain. Per the germline V gene, CDR1 is SGDLS and CDR2 is YYNGEE. This CDR3 has 14 amino acids. V was clipped by 0 bases and J by 2 bases, with 8 bases between them. CDR3 amino acids: CASSVDMSNYGYTF. The CDR3 region has the DNA TGTGCCAGCAGCGTAGACATGTCAAACTATGGCTACACCTTC. The variable domain in full, completed from reference TRBV9 and TRBJ1-2, reads DSGVTQTPKHLITATGQRVTLRCSPRSGDLSVYWYQQSLDQGLQFLIQYYNGEERAKGNILERFSAQQFPDLHSELNLSSLELGDSALYFCASSVDMSNYGYTFGSGTRLTVV.

The chain links TRBV2 to TRBJ1-2; D gene unclear. CDR3 length: 17 amino acids. Trimming removed 0 bases at V and 0 bases at J, with 14 bases between. Germline loops: CDR1 SNHLY, CDR2 FYNNEI. The CDR3 sequence is CASSEARLQIANYGYTF. For the CDR3, the DNA is TGTGCCAGCAGTGAAGCGAGATTGCAGATAGCTAACTATGGCTACACCTTC.

The chain combines TRBV4-1 with TRBJ2-2; D uncertain. With 0 bases removed from V and 7 bases from J, the gap between germline ends came to 12 bases. The CDR3 extends over 15 amino acids. Germline V gene sequence: CDR1 MGHRA, CDR2 YSYEKL. The CDR3 region is CASSQDLPEGGELFF. In DNA, the CDR3 is TGCGCCAGCAGCCAAGACCTTCCTGAAGGCGGGGAGCTGTTTTTT.

The V and J genes are TRBV9 and TRBJ1-1; D gene unclear. From germline, CDR1 is SGDLS and CDR2 YYNGEE. The CDR3 extends over 14 amino acids. Deletions cut 4 bases from V and 2 bases from J, with 12 bases between. The CDR3 sequence is CASSSGRANTEAFF. DNA for the CDR3: TGTGCCAGCAGCTCCGGACGGGCCAACACTGAAGCTTTCTTT.

V usage is TRBV7-2 and J usage is TRBJ1-5; D may be TRBD1 (5 bases). V lost 5 bases and J lost 0, with 11 bases in between. Germline lookup yields CDR1 SGHTA and CDR2 FQGNSA. This CDR3 has 15 residues. The DNA for the CDR3 is TGTGCCAGCAGCCCTCGGACACATAGCAATCAGCCCCAGCATTTT. Its translation is CASSPRTHSNQPQHF.

CDR3 nucleotides: TGTGCCTGGAGTGGGCCCGTCGCCTACGAGCAGTACTTC. This sequence encodes CAWSGPVAYEQYF. The chain is built from TRBV30 and TRBJ2-7; D is undetermined. V dropped 1 base and J dropped 2 bases, with 9 bases sitting between them. Germline V lookup: CDR1 GTSNPN, CDR2 SVGIG (reference sequence). The CDR3 loop spans 13 amino acids.

V usage is TRBV29-1 and J usage is TRBJ1-2; tentatively, D is TRBD1 (6 bases). The CDR3 is 12 amino acids. Germline-derived CDR1 and CDR2 are SQVTM and ANQGSEA. Between the trimmed V and J ends, which lost 6 bases and 4 bases, there was a span of 12 bases. CDR3 residues: CSVGTKLYGYTF. The CDR3 coding sequence is TGCAGCGTAGGGACAAAACTCTATGGCTACACCTTC.